The 8 T cell receptor beta chains presented below share a single source sample, sequenced in a study of T cell repertoires in cytomegalovirus infection (dated by TCRdb to between 2018 and 2020). Their antigens are not known. What the treatment or condition label conveys for this sample: in vitro stimulation with specific CMV peptide epitopes to enrich CMV-specific T cells. Sequenced using an Illumina HiSeq 1500. TCRdb's own reprocessing of the public reads used fastp at Q25 and MiXCR and kept productive beta chains. Each entry is one CDR3 protein sequence, shown with its most common DNA and genes. Across this sample there are 300,000 or so distinct CDR3 sequences, with roughly 25% seen only once. Clones ranked in the top ten supply roughly 15% of the sample. The sequencing here drew on cultured PBMCs, taken from culture after CMV antigen stimulation. The receptors derive from a human donor in good health (CMV status not recorded). Some clones in this sample may be carry-over from other donors' samples.

This sequence joins TRBV20-1 and TRBJ2-2, with a tentative D call TRBD2 (5 bases). Germline assignment: CDR1 DFQATT and CDR2 SNEGSKA (reference sequence). The CDR3 has 13 amino acids. Trimming took 2 bases from V and 6 from J, leaving 10 bases between them. The CDR3 region is CSARSFGAGELFF. CDR3 nucleotides: TGCAGTGCTAGATCATTCGGGGCCGGGGAGCTGTTTTTT.

This clonotype has more than one count but fewer than ten. V and J are TRBV28 and TRBJ2-3, with TRBD2 matching over 9 bases. The CDR3 is 14 amino acids. Germline lookup yields CDR1 MDHEN and CDR2 SYDVKM. J was trimmed by 2 bases and V by 7 bases; bases with no gene match: 4. The CDR3 DNA reads as TGTGCCAGCAAGGCGGGAGGGTACACAGATACGCAGTATTTT. Amino acids: CASKAGGYTDTQYF.

The table lists this clonotype with a few counts. The rearrangement links TRBV28 to TRBJ2-5, with D unclear. V lost 1 base to trimming and J lost 5 bases, with 5 bases between them. This CDR3 has 12 residues. CDR1 and CDR2 (germline): MDHEN, SYDVKM. CDR3 protein: CASSLSSETQYF. In nucleotides, the CDR3 is TGTGCCAGCAGTTTATCATCTGAGACCCAGTACTTC.

This clonotype was seen a few times. The chain uses TRBV11-2 and TRBJ2-2, with TRBD2 as a possible D gene (5 bases). Trimming cost V 5 bases and J 5 bases, with 12 bases left between them. This CDR3 is built from 14 residues. Germline-derived CDR1 and CDR2 are SGHAT and FQNNGV. The CDR3 bases are TGTGCCAGCAGCCGGGTAGGCGGGACCGGGGAGCTGTTTTTT. Translation gives CASSRVGGTGELFF.

This sequence joins TRBV15 and TRBJ2-1, with a weak D call TRBD2 (5 bases). The CDR3 contains 12 residues. Trimming pared 1 base from V and 12 bases from J, leaving 10 bases between. Germline CDR1 reads LNHNV; CDR2 reads YYDKDF (reference sequence). CDR3 nucleotide sequence: TGTGCCACCAGCAGAGGAGAGGGCGGGCAGTTCTTC. It yields the protein CATSRGEGGQFF.

This clonotype was observed a handful of times. The J gene is TRBJ1-6, the V gene TRBV9; TRBD1 is a possible D gene (5 bases). With 3 bases removed from V and 7 bases from J, the gap between germline ends came to 5 bases. Germline V gene sequence: CDR1 SGDLS, CDR2 YYNGEE. This CDR3 comprises 12 residues. Written as DNA, the CDR3 is TGTGCCAGCAGCGGACAGAATTCACCCCTCCACTTT. Translation gives CASSGQNSPLHF. The entire variable domain, with the rest obtained from reference TRBV9 and TRBJ1-6, is as follows: DSGVTQTPKHLITATGQRVTLRCSPRSGDLSVYWYQQSLDQGLQFLIQYYNGEERAKGNILERFSAQQFPDLHSELNLSSLELGDSALYFCASSGQNSPLHFGNGTRLTVT.

The CDR3 is CASSLNRESPYEQYF. Written as DNA, the CDR3 is TGTGCCAGCAGCTTAAATAGGGAGTCCCCCTACGAGCAGTACTTC. V is TRBV7-9 and J is TRBJ2-7, with D possibly TRBD2 on 5 matching bases. Germline CDR1 reads SEHNR; CDR2 reads FQNEAQ (reference sequence). This CDR3 region has 15 residues. Trimming took off 2 bases at V and 2 bases at J, with 13 bases between the two ends.

This clonotype was observed a handful of times. The chain employs TRBV7-2 and TRBJ2-1; D unresolved. This CDR3 spans 16 amino acids. Germline loops: CDR1 SGHTA, CDR2 FQGNSA. V shed 0 bases and J shed 3 bases, with 12 bases lying between them. The CDR3 loop reads CASSLAALPSYNEQFF. The CDR3 region has the DNA TGTGCCAGCAGCTTAGCGGCGCTGCCGAGCTACAATGAGCAGTTCTTC.